The sequence of this T cell receptor beta chain was determined in a study of T cell changes during pregnancy in multiple sclerosis. Profiling relied on immunoSEQ multiplex PCR, and the TCRdb table lists in-frame clones only, not all of them. The sample lists around 96,000 clones; approximately 95% were seen once. With 10 bases removed from V and 4 bases from J, the gap between germline ends came to 12 bases. The CDR3 contains 12 residues. Germline lookup yields CDR1 MNHEY and CDR2 SVGAGI. The input for sequencing was peripheral blood, taken after pregnancy. The rearrangement uses TRBV6-5 and TRBJ2-3, with a possible D match to TRBD2 (7 bases). The TCR originated in a female donor in good health, enrolled as a control in a pregnancy study. The CDR3 DNA reads TGTGCCATTGGAGGGGGGGCAGATACGCAGTATTTT. As protein: CAIGGGADTQYF.